The TCR beta chain under discussion was sequenced for a study of T-cell memory formation after mild COVID-19. Germline lookup yields CDR1 KGHDR and CDR2 SFDVKD. The CDR3 loop spans 19 amino acids. Trimming pared 1 base from V and 3 bases from J, leaving 24 bases between. TCRdb reprocessed the 5' RACE reads with MiXCR, giving one entry per CDR3 protein. This sample has some 200,000 distinct CDR3 sequences, with about a fifth found just once. The chain uses TRBV24-1 and TRBJ2-7, with D possibly TRBD1 on 8 matching bases. This sequence was found in an adult woman who had mild COVID-19 (a few samples of this study predate the infection). Cell type and time point are not known. The sequencing input was PBMCs or a T cell subset sorted from them (not recorded which). CDR3 nucleotide sequence: TGTGCCACCAGTGATTTCGGACAGGGCGCGGGGAGGGCCCACTACGAGCAGTACTTC. Protein: CATSDFGQGAGRAHYEQYF.